A single sample is the source of the 27 T cell receptor beta chains below, sequenced in a study of human T cells and chemical hapten exposure. The time point denotes: patch test 1, 2 weeks after DPC sensitization. Treatment in this sample: therapeutic diphenylcyclopropenone sensitization with weekly scalp DPC. TCRdb re-called the RACE reads through MiXCR, storing one row per CDR3 protein. Found here are some 340,000 distinct CDR3 sequences, around 6.9% of them singletons; the top ten hold 8.4%. Sequenced material: whole blood, taken in connection with sensitization to the hapten diphenylcyclopropenone (DPC). These receptors all come from a woman aged 18-30 years with alopecia areata. Some clones in this sample may be carry-over from other donors' samples.

A few counts support this clonotype. This chain connects TRBV11-1 to TRBJ1-1; a possible D gene is TRBD1 (5 bases). Trimming removed 1 base from V and 3 bases from J, with 12 bases in between. There are 15 residues in the CDR3. The V gene's germline CDR1 is SGHAT and CDR2 FQDESV (reference sequence). CDR3 nucleotide sequence: TGTGCCAGCAGCTTAGTGGCGGGGGACGACACTGAAGCTTTCTTT. Translated: CASSLVAGDDTEAFF.

In its sample, this clonotype was seen many times. This chain joins TRBV9 and TRBJ2-3; weak D call: TRBD2 (7 bases). Germline lookup yields CDR1 SGDLS and CDR2 YYNGEE. V was pared by 0 bases and J by 2 bases, with 13 bases between. The CDR3 loop spans 16 amino acids. The CDR3 sequence is CASSVAGGRHTDTQYF. CDR3 bases: TGTGCCAGCAGCGTAGCGGGGGGCCGACACACAGATACGCAGTATTTT.

V and J are TRBV9 and TRBJ2-3, with 8 bases fitting TRBD1. V dropped 4 bases and J dropped 5; count of bases not matched to a gene: 9. This CDR3 spans 15 amino acids. Looked up from germline, CDR1 is SGDLS and CDR2 is YYNGEE. The CDR3 nucleotides read TGTGCCAGCAGCTCAACCACAGGGGGTCTAGATACGCAGTATTTT. Encoded protein: CASSSTTGGLDTQYF.

This chain joins TRBV7-6 and TRBJ1-1; TRBD1 might be the D (6 bases). CDR3 length: 13 amino acids. V was trimmed by 5 bases and J by 5 bases, leaving 12 bases between them. The germline V gene encodes CDR1 SGHVS and CDR2 FNYEAQ. The CDR3 spells CASSQGTGTEAFF. The CDR3 coding sequence is TGTGCCAGCAGCCAAGGCACAGGGACTGAAGCTTTCTTT.

The CDR3 DNA follows: TGCAGTGCGAGGGGTGTTTCCGAGGACAGGGGAAACTATGGCTACACCTTC. It is translated as CSARGVSEDRGNYGYTF. V is TRBV20-1 and J is TRBJ1-2; 9 nucleotides line up with TRBD1. Germline loops: CDR1 DFQATT, CDR2 SNEGSKA (reference sequence). The CDR3 runs 17 residues. Unmatched junction bases numbered 16, after V lost 6 bases and J lost 2 bases.

This clonotype appeared a few times. The V gene is TRBV2, the J gene TRBJ2-7, with 7 bases that match TRBD1. CDR3 size: 11 residues. J lost 6 bases, V lost 6 bases, and 2 bases had no gene match. Germline assignment: CDR1 SNHLY and CDR2 FYNNEI. CDR3 sequence reads: CASSDRAEQYF. CDR3 DNA: TGTGCCAGCAGCGACAGGGCCGAGCAGTACTTC.

This clonotype turned up a few times. The chain couples TRBV12-3 or TRBV12-4 to TRBJ2-7; 7 bases align to TRBD1. CDR3 length equals 13 residues. Trimming removed 8 bases from V and 2 bases from J; junction bases left unmatched: 6. The CDR3 region has the DNA TGTGCCAGCGGTGACAGGGATCCCTACGAGCAGTACTTC. Translation gives CASGDRDPYEQYF.

In DNA form, the CDR3 reads TGCAGTGCTAGTCCCAGCGGGGCTAACTCTGGGGAGCTGTTTTTT. Protein product: CSASPSGANSGELFF. This chain connects TRBV20-1 to TRBJ2-2; 7 bases fit TRBD2. Germline-derived CDR1 and CDR2 are DFQATT and SNEGSKA (reference sequence). With V trimmed by 3 bases and J by 8 bases, 12 bases remained unmatched. The CDR3 is 15 amino acids.

CDR3: CASSLRPFGLAGGEGTQYF. The CDR3 bases are TGTGCCAGCAGTTTAAGGCCCTTCGGGCTAGCGGGGGGCGAGGGGACCCAGTACTTC. This rearrangement joins TRBV27 to TRBJ2-5; TRBD2 matches 11 bases. The ends lost 2 bases at V and 7 bases at J; junction bases unmatched: 18. The CDR3 spans 19 residues. Germline CDR1 and CDR2: MNHEY and SMNVEV (reference sequence).

This chain connects TRBV6-2 or TRBV6-3 to TRBJ1-5, with D possibly matching TRBD1 (6 bases). The CDR3 is made up of 17 amino acids. Germline CDR1 reads MNHEY; CDR2 reads SVGEGT. V was shortened by 5 bases and J by 2 bases, with 19 bases between the two germline ends. This CDR3 is CASSQGQWRSGNQPQHF. CDR3 sequence (DNA): TGTGCCAGCAGTCAAGGACAGTGGCGGAGTGGCAATCAGCCCCAGCATTTT.

This rearrangement joins TRBV4-3 to TRBJ1-1, with D possibly being TRBD1 (5 bases). Per germline, CDR1 LGHNA and CDR2 YSLEER. V lost 0 bases and J 4 bases, leaving 12 bases between the germline ends. This CDR3 contains 15 residues. CDR3 amino acids: CASSQDWGVVTEAFF. The DNA of the CDR3 is TGCGCCAGCAGCCAAGATTGGGGGGTCGTCACTGAAGCTTTCTTT.

This clonotype was seen ten or more times. This rearrangement joins TRBV24-1 to TRBJ2-2; D might be TRBD1 or TRBD2, each matching 7 bases. The V gene lost 9 bases and the J gene lost 3 bases, with 16 bases spanning the gap. CDR1 is KGHDR, CDR2 SFDVKD, per germline. The CDR3 is made up of 15 amino acids. The CDR3 bases are TGTGCCACCGCGGGAGACAGGGACCACACCGGGGAGCTGTTTTTT. It codes for CATAGDRDHTGELFF.

The V call is TRBV11-3, the J call TRBJ2-3; the match to TRBD1 covers 7 bases. V shed 2 bases, J shed 5 bases, and the junction held 7 bases outside the gene matches. There are 15 residues in the CDR3. Germline V lookup: CDR1 SGHNT, CDR2 YENEEA. The CDR3 DNA reads as TGTGCCAGCAGCTTATGGGGCAGGGGGAGAGATACGCAGTATTTT. This sequence encodes CASSLWGRGRDTQYF.

This clonotype has at least ten counts. The chain couples TRBV29-1 to TRBJ2-5; D is unclear. V lost 3 bases and J 3 bases, leaving 8 bases between the germline ends. This CDR3 contains 12 residues. CDR1 is SQVTM and CDR2 is ANQGSEA in the germline V gene. The CDR3 reads CSVDLRKETQYF. The CDR3 coding sequence is TGCAGCGTTGATTTAAGGAAAGAGACCCAGTACTTC.

This clonotype was found many times. The rearrangement joins TRBV20-1 to TRBJ2-7; 7 bases agree with TRBD2. The V and J ends lost 2 bases and 0 bases, in that order; junction bases with no gene match: 4. The germline gives CDR1 DFQATT, CDR2 SNEGSKA (reference sequence). The CDR3 runs to 14 residues. CDR3 bases: TGCAGTGCTAGATGGGGGGGAAGCTCCTACGAGCAGTACTTC. This gives the protein CSARWGGSSYEQYF.

This clonotype was observed many times. V usage is TRBV6-2 or TRBV6-3 and J usage is TRBJ2-1, with 9 bases that match TRBD1. This CDR3 spans 11 amino acids. Germline V gene sequence: CDR1 MNHEY, CDR2 SVGEGT. Trimming cost V 8 bases and J 15 bases; bases outside gene matches: 8. CDR3 sequence reads: CASGRTGDMFF. CDR3 DNA: TGTGCCAGCGGAAGGACAGGGGACATGTTCTTC.

V gene TRBV27 combines with J gene TRBJ2-2; 8 positions match TRBD1. The CDR3 has 15 residues. J gave up 6 bases and V 4 bases, and 7 bases lay outside the gene matches. Per germline, CDR1 MNHEY and CDR2 SMNVEV (reference sequence). The CDR3 nucleotides are TGTGCCAGCAGTTCCCGCAGGGGGCCCGCCGGGGAGCTGTTTTTT. Its translation: CASSSRRGPAGELFF.

This clonotype was counted many times. The chain combines TRBV7-2 with TRBJ1-4, with a tentative D call TRBD1 (6 bases). There are 15 residues in the CDR3. The germline V gene encodes CDR1 SGHTA and CDR2 FQGNSA. V shed 5 bases and J shed 3 bases, with 13 bases lying between them. CDR3 in amino acids: CASSVHRAANEKLFF. The CDR3 DNA sequence: TGTGCCAGCAGCGTGCACAGGGCGGCTAATGAAAAACTGTTTTTT.

This CDR3 reads CASSSMITGTQALVGANVLTF. The CDR3 region has the DNA TGTGCCAGCAGCTCGATGATAACCGGGACGCAGGCCCTAGTGGGGGCCAACGTCCTGACTTTC. The chain recombines TRBV7-8 with TRBJ2-6; perhaps D is TRBD1 or TRBD2 (5 bases each). The germline gives CDR1 SGHVS, CDR2 FQNEAQ. The ends were cut back, 4 bases at V and 4 bases at J, with 29 bases in the middle. The CDR3 sequence is 21 residues long.

The rearrangement links TRBV20-1 to TRBJ1-1; D is ambiguous. V lost 3 bases and J 4 bases, leaving 18 bases between the germline ends. CDR3 length: 15 residues. Per the germline V gene, CDR1 is DFQATT and CDR2 is SNEGSKA (reference sequence). The CDR3: CSASPVQVSSTEAFF. As DNA, the CDR3 is TGCAGTGCTAGTCCTGTTCAGGTGAGCTCCACTGAAGCTTTCTTT.

The chain's CDR3 is CAISEFGGDYNEQFF. As DNA, the CDR3 is TGTGCCATCAGTGAGTTCGGGGGGGACTACAATGAGCAGTTCTTC. This chain joins TRBV10-3 and TRBJ2-1, with 8 bases aligning to TRBD2. Germline-derived CDR1 and CDR2 are ENHRY and SYGVKD. Trimming at V came to 1 base and at J to 3 bases, leaving 2 bases not matched to a gene. The CDR3 is 15 residues long.

This clonotype has ten or more counts. The chain combines TRBV5-5 with TRBJ2-3; D unclear. Germline assignment: CDR1 SGHKS and CDR2 YYEKEE (reference sequence). V was cut by 7 bases and J by 2 bases, with 11 bases left in between. CDR3 length equals 13 residues. The CDR3 nucleotides read TGTGCCAGCTCGGACGGCTACACAGATACGCAGTATTTT. Translation gives CASSDGYTDTQYF.

This clonotype has just a few counts. CDR3 nucleotides: TGTGCCATCAGTGAATGGGCGACAGGGGAGTCGGATCAGCCCCAGCATTTT. Translation gives CAISEWATGESDQPQHF. This chain connects TRBV10-3 to TRBJ1-5, with 8 bases identical to TRBD1. This CDR3 contains 17 residues. Germline V lookup: CDR1 ENHRY, CDR2 SYGVKD. J lost 5 bases, V lost 3 bases, and 12 bases had no gene match.

DNA for the CDR3: TGTGCCAGCAGCTTAGCGCCGGGGATGAACACTGAAGCTTTCTTT. The encoded protein is CASSLAPGMNTEAFF. V usage is TRBV7-9 and J usage is TRBJ1-1; no definite D call. CDR3 length: 15 residues. Per germline, CDR1 SEHNR and CDR2 FQNEAQ (reference sequence). Trimming pared 0 bases from V and 0 bases from J, leaving 8 bases between.

V is TRBV5-5 and J is TRBJ2-7; 10 bases are a match to TRBD1. This CDR3 comprises 15 residues. CDR1 is SGHKS and CDR2 is YYEKEE in the germline V gene (reference sequence). The trim removed 4 bases at V and 7 bases at J, leaving 11 bases unmatched. This CDR3 is CASSTDRGLPREQYF. The CDR3 nucleotides are TGTGCCAGCAGCACCGACAGGGGGCTACCTCGGGAGCAGTACTTC.

This clonotype was recorded at least ten times. The V call is TRBV18, the J call TRBJ2-5, with 9 bases lining up with TRBD1. V shed 3 bases and J 5 bases; nucleotides not matched to a gene: 10. Germline V gives CDR1 KGHSH, CDR2 LQKENI. This CDR3 spans 16 amino acids. The CDR3 DNA follows: TGTGCCAGCTCACCCAAAGGAAGGACAGGGGAGGAGACCCAGTACTTC. The encoded protein is CASSPKGRTGEETQYF.

This clonotype was observed a handful of times. The chain is built from TRBV27 and TRBJ2-7; D gene uncertain. The germline V gene has CDR1 MNHEY and CDR2 SMNVEV (reference sequence). The CDR3 sequence is 13 residues long. V shed 5 bases and J shed 3 bases, with 11 bases lying between them. The CDR3, as DNA: TGTGCCAGCAGTCCCAATCTAGGCTACGAGCAGTACTTC. The encoded protein is CASSPNLGYEQYF.